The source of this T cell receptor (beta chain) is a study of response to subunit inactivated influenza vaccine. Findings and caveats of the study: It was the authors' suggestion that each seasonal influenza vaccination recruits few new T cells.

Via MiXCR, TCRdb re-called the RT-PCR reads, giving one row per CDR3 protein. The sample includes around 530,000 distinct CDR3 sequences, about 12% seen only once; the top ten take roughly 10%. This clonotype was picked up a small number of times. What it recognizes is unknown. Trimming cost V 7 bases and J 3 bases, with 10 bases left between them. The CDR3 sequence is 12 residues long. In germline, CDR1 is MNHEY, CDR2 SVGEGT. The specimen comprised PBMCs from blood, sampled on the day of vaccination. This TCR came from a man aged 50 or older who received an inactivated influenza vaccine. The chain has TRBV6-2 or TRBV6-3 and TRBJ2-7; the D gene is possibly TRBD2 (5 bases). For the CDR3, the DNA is TGTGCCAGCACCGGGGTGGGCTACGAGCAGTACTTC. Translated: CASTGVGYEQYF.